Each of the 2 T cell receptor beta chains below was sequenced from the same sample in a study of T cell changes during pregnancy in multiple sclerosis. Libraries were prepared by immunoSEQ multiplex PCR; TCRdb keeps only in-frame clonotypes and omits some of them. The sample consists of over 85,000 clones, around 93% of them appearing once. The material was peripheral blood, obtained in the first trimester of pregnancy. The receptors come from a female donor in good health, enrolled as a control in a pregnancy study.

The V and J genes are TRBV5-1 and TRBJ1-4; the D gene is possibly TRBD1 (5 bases). From germline, CDR1 is SGHRS and CDR2 YFSETQ. This CDR3 spans 15 amino acids. V was trimmed by 0 bases and J by 7 bases, leaving 13 bases between them. Here the CDR3 DNA reads TGCGCCAGCAGCTTGGCCGGGCAGGGAGGTGAAAAACTGTTTTTT. This gives the protein CASSLAGQGGEKLFF.

The chain is built from TRBV5-5 and TRBJ2-7; a weak D match, TRBD2 (6 bases). Germline V gene lookup returns CDR1 SGHKS and CDR2 YYEKEE (reference sequence). The length of the CDR3 is 14 residues. V gave up 2 bases and J gave up 2 bases, with 11 bases separating them. DNA for the CDR3: TGTGCCAGCAGCTTTGGGACTCGCACCTACGAGCAGTACTTC. Protein: CASSFGTRTYEQYF.